This TCR beta chain stems from a study of T cells in Graves' hyperthyroidism and ophthalmopathy. Study observations and caveats: Most thyroid clonotypes expanded above 0.001 appeared in blood too.

The CDR3 is 13 amino acids. Germline V gene data show CDR1 as DFQATT and CDR2 as SNEGSKA (reference sequence). Between the trimmed V and J ends, which lost 5 bases and 1 base, there was a span of 9 bases. Thyroid ultrasound, orbital computed tomography, clinical symptoms, and serum thyroxine and TRAb underpinned diagnoses. To note about this clonotype: The antigen is unknown.

Amplified regions were TCR beta CDR3 sequences from RNA transcripts. The primer set for the first-round RT-PCR of the TCR CDR3 was HTBI. From the multiplex PCR reads, TCRdb called clonotypes with MiXCR, one entry per CDR3 protein. The profile shows under 350,000 distinct CDR3 sequences, roughly 13% of them singletons. Input material: blood. The clonotype was recovered from a woman aged 40-49 years with Graves' hyperthyroidism. The rearrangement uses TRBV20-1 and TRBJ1-3; no clear D gene. CDR3 sequence: CSAGTGSGNTIYF. The DNA of the CDR3 is TGCAGTGCTGGTACGGGTTCTGGAAACACCATATATTTT.